Listed below are T cell receptor beta chains from one sample, sequenced in a study of blood T cell repertoires in COVID-19. Profiling relied on immunoSEQ multiplex PCR, and the TCRdb table lists in-frame clones only, not all of them. The data hold 210,000 or so clones, with approximately 82% observed a single time. Specimen: peripheral blood. The receptor source for this set is a man aged 50 to 59 with active or convalescent COVID-19. Both conserved end residues are part of each CDR3. Each record gives: V gene, CDR3 length, J gene, D gene, clone size, CDR3 DNA, CDR3 protein. A D gene is named only where the DNA matches it firmly. Size is stated for part of the rows, as once, few or many counts, or as a class when the clone is expanded.

v_call: TRBV30; cdr3_length: 13; j_call: TRBJ1-5; d_call: NA; clone_size: NA; cdr3_nt: TGTGCCTGGAGCCCGGGTCGGGATCAGCCCCAGCATTTT; cdr3_aa: CAWSPGRDQPQHF
v_call: TRBV7-3; cdr3_length: 15; j_call: TRBJ2-1; d_call: NA; clone_size: NA; cdr3_nt: TGTGCCAGCAGCTTAACTGGAGGCTCCTACAATGAGCAGTTCTTC; cdr3_aa: CASSLTGGSYNEQFF
v_call: TRBV19; cdr3_length: 15; j_call: TRBJ2-1; d_call: TRBD2; clone_size: NA; cdr3_nt: TGTGCCAGTAGTCCGCTAGCGGGGGGGATTCTTGAGCAGTTCTTC; cdr3_aa: CASSPLAGGILEQFF
v_call: TRBV7-3; cdr3_length: 15; j_call: TRBJ2-2; d_call: TRBD2; clone_size: NA; cdr3_nt: TGTGCCAGCAGCCCCCCGGGGGGAGACACCGGGGAGCTGTTTTTT; cdr3_aa: CASSPPGGDTGELFF
v_call: TRBV5-6; cdr3_length: 14; j_call: TRBJ2-7; d_call: TRBD1; clone_size: NA; cdr3_nt: TGTGCCAGCAGCTTACCGACAGGGGGCTACGAGCAGTACTTC; cdr3_aa: CASSLPTGGYEQYF
v_call: TRBV19; cdr3_length: 15; j_call: TRBJ2-5; d_call: TRBD2; clone_size: NA; cdr3_nt: TGTGCCAGTAGTATCCCGGGACTAGCGGGGAAGACCCAGTACTTC; cdr3_aa: CASSIPGLAGKTQYF
v_call: TRBV7-7; cdr3_length: 17; j_call: TRBJ2-2; d_call: NA; clone_size: NA; cdr3_nt: TGTGCTAGCAGCTTAGGGGTCGGACAGCAGAACACCGGGGAGCTGTTTTTT; cdr3_aa: CASSLGVGQQNTGELFF
v_call: TRBV9; cdr3_length: 13; j_call: TRBJ2-1; d_call: TRBD1; clone_size: NA; cdr3_nt: TGTGCCAGCGAGGGGGCAGTTTACAATGAGCAGTTCTTC; cdr3_aa: CASEGAVYNEQFF
v_call: TRBV9; cdr3_length: 16; j_call: TRBJ2-3; d_call: TRBD1; clone_size: NA; cdr3_nt: TGTGCCAGCAGCCCCCGACAGGGGGCGCGATTAGATACGCAGTATTTT; cdr3_aa: CASSPRQGARLDTQYF
v_call: TRBV5-1; cdr3_length: 15; j_call: TRBJ1-1; d_call: NA; clone_size: NA; cdr3_nt: TGCGCCAGCAGCTTGGATCCCAGTCTGAACACTGAAGCTTTCTTT; cdr3_aa: CASSLDPSLNTEAFF
v_call: TRBV4-1; cdr3_length: 16; j_call: TRBJ2-1; d_call: TRBD2; clone_size: once; cdr3_nt: TGCGCCAGCAGCCAAGGTGCGCAACGGGGGGGTTTTGAGCAGTTCTTC; cdr3_aa: CASSQGAQRGGFEQFF
v_call: TRBV19; cdr3_length: 18; j_call: TRBJ1-5; d_call: NA; clone_size: NA; cdr3_nt: TGTGCCAGTAGTACCCGGGACAATAATTGGAGTAGCAATCAGCCCCAGCATTTT; cdr3_aa: CASSTRDNNWSSNQPQHF